The entry that follows covers one T cell receptor beta chain sequence. Living in 24 US areas, the participants were between about 18 and 100 years of age. J lost 4 bases, V lost 5 bases, and 5 bases had no gene match. CDR1 SNHLY and CDR2 FYNNEI come from the germline V gene. The CDR3 runs to 15 residues. The sample belongs to a study of blood T cell repertoires in COVID-19. In the original workflow: Nucleated cell counts were estimated from reference gene primer amplification. Assay: immunoSEQ multiplex PCR; the TCRdb copy retains only in-frame clones and omits some. The D gene and trimming were derived from the DNA, and the V and J assignments and clone size from that table. This sample has more than 250,000 clones, with around 86% found just once.

The specimen was PBMCs or T cells enriched from blood (not recorded which). The V call is TRBV2, the J call TRBJ2-7; TRBD2 matches at 13 bases. The sequence was obtained from a woman aged 18 to 35 who had recovered from COVID-19. The CDR3 here is CASSKGLAGVYEQYF. The CDR3 bases are TGTGCCAGCAGTAAAGGACTAGCGGGAGTGTACGAGCAGTACTTC.